The 22 T cell receptor beta chains presented below share a single source sample, sequenced in a study of human T cells and chemical hapten exposure. One entry per CDR3 protein, called by TCRdb with MiXCR from the RACE reads. The sample has about 34,000 distinct CDR3 sequences; around 5.5% are singletons. Time point given: healthy volunteer bleed at 6 weeks. The authors extracted total RNA from unfractionated whole blood. Sequencing was done on a sample of whole blood. These receptors originate from a human donor in good health. Some clones in this sample may be carry-over from other donors' samples.

This clonotype was observed at least ten times. The chain couples TRBV20-1 to TRBJ2-2, with 7 bases fitting TRBD1. CDR3 length equals 14 residues. The junction had 8 bases not matched to a gene; V was cut back by 6 bases and J by 4 bases. Germline V lookup: CDR1 DFQATT, CDR2 SNEGSKA (reference sequence). CDR3 sequence: CSATDRVGTGELFF. The CDR3 DNA follows: TGCAGTGCCACAGACAGGGTGGGCACCGGGGAGCTGTTTTTT.

This clonotype was counted many times. This rearrangement joins TRBV12-3 or TRBV12-4 to TRBJ2-6; D remains ambiguous. This CDR3 is built from 14 residues. Trimming took off 5 bases at V and 0 bases at J, with 5 bases between the two ends. The CDR3 region has the DNA TGTGCCAGCAGTAAGGGCTCTGGGGCCAACGTCCTGACTTTC. The encoded protein is CASSKGSGANVLTF.

This clonotype came up many times. The J gene is TRBJ2-7, the V gene TRBV12-3 or TRBV12-4; 7 bases are shared with TRBD1. The CDR3 has 15 residues. V gave up 5 bases and J gave up 2 bases; unmatched junction bases: 9. The CDR3 region has the DNA TGTGCCAGCAGTCCGATCACCGGGACAGCCTACGAGCAGTACTTC. It translates to CASSPITGTAYEQYF.

This clonotype was found many times. The V and J genes are TRBV7-9 and TRBJ2-7, with D hard to call. The V end was cut by 6 bases, the J end by 4 bases, with 19 bases between. CDR1 SEHNR and CDR2 FQNEAQ come from the germline V gene (reference sequence). The CDR3 length is 15 residues. The CDR3 DNA reads as TGTGCCAGCAGTCCCGCGGATTCGTTAGTGTACGAGCAGTACTTC. Protein: CASSPADSLVYEQYF.

This clonotype is deemed medium-sized. CDR3 coding DNA: TGTGCCAGCAGTGGCCCGAGGGAGCTGTTTTTT. Translated, it gives CASSGPRELFF. The genes are TRBV25-1 and TRBJ2-2; D remains unclear. The germline gives CDR1 MGHDK, CDR2 SYGVNS. The V gene lost 4 bases and the J gene lost 9 bases, with 6 bases spanning the gap. The length of the CDR3 is 11 residues.

V gene TRBV5-1 combines with J gene TRBJ2-5; possibly TRBD1 for D (6 bases). Trimming took off 3 bases at V and 7 bases at J, with 13 bases between the two ends. Germline CDR1 reads SGHRS; CDR2 reads YFSETQ. This CDR3 is 13 amino acids long. The CDR3 spells CASSSVQGATQYF. The CDR3 region has the DNA TGCGCCAGCAGCTCCGTACAGGGAGCGACCCAGTACTTC.

This clonotype occurred many times. The chain uses TRBV20-1 and TRBJ2-5; 8 positions match TRBD2. There are 14 residues in the CDR3. Germline V lookup: CDR1 DFQATT, CDR2 SNEGSKA (reference sequence). The CDR3, as DNA: TGCAGCGCAAATAGCGGGACGAATCAAGAGACCCAGTACTTC. Translating it yields CSANSGTNQETQYF.

This clonotype was counted many times. V gene TRBV6-4 combines with J gene TRBJ2-1; possible D gene TRBD1, 6 bases. This CDR3 comprises 15 residues. V was shortened by 2 bases and J by 7 bases, with 15 bases between the two germline ends. Germline CDR1 and CDR2: MRHNA and SNTAGT. The CDR3 nucleotides are TGTGCCAGCAGTGACGGAGCAGGGGAAGGGAATGAGCAGTTCTTC. Its translation is CASSDGAGEGNEQFF.

This clonotype was detected a few times. The chain recombines TRBV12-3 or TRBV12-4 with TRBJ1-5; D ambiguous. V lost 5 bases and J lost 7, with 12 bases in between. The CDR3 runs to 13 residues. The CDR3 reads CASSLGEFQPQHF. CDR3 coding DNA: TGTGCCAGCAGTCTGGGCGAGTTCCAGCCCCAGCATTTT.

The table lists this clonotype with many counts. The CDR3: CATETSPGADTQYF. The CDR3 coding sequence is TGTGCCACCGAGACTAGCCCGGGGGCGGATACGCAGTATTTT. This chain links TRBV6-2 or TRBV6-3 with TRBJ2-3, with D possibly being TRBD2 (7 bases). CDR1 and CDR2 (germline): MNHEY, SVGEGT. The V end was cut by 10 bases, the J end by 6 bases, with 20 bases between. The CDR3 is 14 residues long.

This clonotype showed up many times. V gene TRBV4-2 combines with J gene TRBJ2-7, with D uncertain. Germline V lookup: CDR1 LGHNA, CDR2 YNFKEQ. The CDR3 runs 16 residues. Trimming pared 0 bases from V and 6 bases from J, leaving 18 bases between. As DNA, the CDR3 is TGTGCCAGCAGCCAAGACCCTATGGAGCTCCCCTTCGAGCAGTACTTC. Translated, it gives CASSQDPMELPFEQYF.

As to this clonotype: A much bigger clone sits one base away, suggesting this may be a read error. V is TRBV20-1 and J is TRBJ2-1, with D possibly TRBD2 on 6 matching bases. Germline CDR1 reads DFQATT; CDR2 reads SNEGSKA (reference sequence). The CDR3 runs to 15 residues. The CDR3 DNA sequence: TGCAGTGCTAGGGTCGCGGGGATCTCCTGCAATGAGCAGTTCTTC. Encoded protein: CSARVAGISCNEQFF.

This clonotype has a handful of counts. The J gene is TRBJ1-2, the V gene TRBV30, with D possibly matching TRBD1 (5 bases). The V end lost 2 bases, the J end lost 7 bases, and 11 bases lay between the germline ends. Per the germline V gene, CDR1 is GTSNPN and CDR2 is SVGIG (reference sequence). This CDR3 has 12 residues. The CDR3 here is CAWSWQGAGYTF. CDR3 coding DNA: TGTGCCTGGAGTTGGCAGGGTGCTGGCTACACCTTC.

This clonotype was seen many times. The chain couples TRBV11-2 to TRBJ2-2; no reliable D call. With 0 bases removed from V and 7 bases from J, the gap between germline ends came to 12 bases. Looked up from germline, CDR1 is SGHAT and CDR2 is FQNNGV. The CDR3 totals 15 residues. This CDR3 is CASSLDPSALGELFF. In DNA, the CDR3 is TGTGCCAGCAGCTTAGACCCCTCAGCTCTCGGGGAGCTGTTTTTT.

The genes are TRBV2 and TRBJ1-1, with 7 bases lining up with TRBD1. Germline V gene lookup returns CDR1 SNHLY and CDR2 FYNNEI. The ends lost 10 bases at V and 3 bases at J; junction bases unmatched: 8. The CDR3 extends over 13 amino acids. Here the CDR3 reads CATELQGDTEAFF. The CDR3 DNA sequence: TGTGCCACCGAGCTCCAGGGGGACACTGAAGCTTTCTTT.

This clonotype came up many times. This rearrangement joins TRBV6-5 to TRBJ1-2, with 7 bases fitting TRBD1. The CDR3 consists of 13 residues. The germline gives CDR1 MNHEY, CDR2 SVGAGI. V lost 5 bases to trimming and J lost 3 bases; unmatched junction nucleotides: 3. The CDR3 spells CASSITGDYGYTF. The DNA for the CDR3 is TGTGCCAGCAGTATTACAGGGGACTATGGCTACACCTTC.

This clonotype was recorded a few times. CDR3 sequence: CSARRPGDWMNYGYTF. In DNA, the CDR3 is TGCAGTGCTAGACGGCCGGGGGACTGGATGAACTATGGCTACACCTTC. The rearrangement joins TRBV20-1 to TRBJ1-2; a possible D gene is TRBD1 (5 bases). Germline-derived CDR1 and CDR2 are DFQATT and SNEGSKA (reference sequence). The CDR3 spans 16 residues. Trimming took 2 bases from V and 2 from J, leaving 18 bases between them.

This clonotype was picked up a small number of times. This sequence joins TRBV7-2 and TRBJ2-2; D is perhaps TRBD2 (6 bases). The germline V gene has CDR1 SGHTA and CDR2 FQGNSA. CDR3 length: 15 residues. Trimming pared 1 base from V and 6 bases from J, leaving 12 bases between. The CDR3 here is CASSLGLGRAGELFF. The CDR3 DNA is TGTGCCAGCAGCTTAGGACTAGGGCGGGCCGGGGAGCTGTTTTTT.

The J gene is TRBJ2-3, the V gene TRBV5-1; 8 bases agree with TRBD2. The CDR3 extends over 16 amino acids. Germline trimming cut 4 bases from V and 2 bases from J; bases unmatched to any gene: 9. CDR1 is SGHRS, CDR2 YFSETQ, per germline. The CDR3 sequence is CASSPLAEGSTDTQYF. The CDR3 DNA reads TGCGCCAGCAGCCCACTAGCGGAGGGGTCCACAGATACGCAGTATTTT.

Of note for this clonotype: Being one base from a much bigger clone, this may be a read error. V and J are TRBV4-3 and TRBJ2-5, with a possible D match to TRBD1 (5 bases). The CDR3 length is 15 residues. Germline CDR1 and CDR2: LGHNA and YSLEER. CDR3 protein: CASSQVSTVQETKYF. The CDR3 bases are TGCGCCAGCAGCCAAGTTTCGACAGTCCAAGAGACCAAGTACTTC.

This clonotype has only a few counts. The chain combines TRBV6-1 with TRBJ1-5, with a weak D call TRBD1 (5 bases). The CDR3 is made up of 17 amino acids. The V end was cut by 7 bases, the J end by 2 bases, with 21 bases between. Germline-derived CDR1 and CDR2 are MNHNS and SASEGT. The CDR3 coding sequence is TGTGCCAGCACCGAACATGGGGGGGGTCGGCGCAATCAGCCCCAGCATTTT. This sequence encodes CASTEHGGGRRNQPQHF.

This clonotype was counted at least ten times. DNA for the CDR3: TGTGCCAGCAATATACACTCCCGGAACACTGAAGCTTTCTTT. Amino acids: CASNIHSRNTEAFF. The V gene is TRBV28, the J gene TRBJ1-1; D is unresolved. The V and J ends lost 7 bases and 1 base respectively, with 13 bases between them. Germline CDR1 and CDR2: MDHEN and SYDVKM. The CDR3 is made up of 14 amino acids.